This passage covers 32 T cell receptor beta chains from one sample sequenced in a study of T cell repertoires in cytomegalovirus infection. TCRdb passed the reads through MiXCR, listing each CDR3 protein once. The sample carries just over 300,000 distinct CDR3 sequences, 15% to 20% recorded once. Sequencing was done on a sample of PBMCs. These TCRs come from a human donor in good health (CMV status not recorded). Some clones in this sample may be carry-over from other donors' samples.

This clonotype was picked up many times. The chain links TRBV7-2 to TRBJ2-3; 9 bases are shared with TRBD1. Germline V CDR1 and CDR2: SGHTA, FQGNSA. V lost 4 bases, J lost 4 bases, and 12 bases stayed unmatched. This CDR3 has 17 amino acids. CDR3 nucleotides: TGTGCCAGCAGCTCGACGCGGACAGGGGTTGTTTCAGATACGCAGTATTTT. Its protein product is CASSSTRTGVVSDTQYF. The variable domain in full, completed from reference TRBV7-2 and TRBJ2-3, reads GAGVSQSPSNKVTEKGKDVELRCDPISGHTALYWYRQSLGQGLEFLIYFQGNSAPDKSGLPSDRFSAERTGGSVSTLTIQRTQQEDSAVYLCASSSTRTGVVSDTQYFGPGTRLTVL.

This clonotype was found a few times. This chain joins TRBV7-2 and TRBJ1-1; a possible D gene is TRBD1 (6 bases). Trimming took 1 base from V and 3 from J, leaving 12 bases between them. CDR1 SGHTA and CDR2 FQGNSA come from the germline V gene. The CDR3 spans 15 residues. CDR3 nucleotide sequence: TGTGCCAGCAGCTTAGAGGGGGGGCGCGACACTGAAGCTTTCTTT. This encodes CASSLEGGRDTEAFF. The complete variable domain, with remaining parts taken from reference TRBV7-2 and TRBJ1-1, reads GAGVSQSPSNKVTEKGKDVELRCDPISGHTALYWYRQSLGQGLEFLIYFQGNSAPDKSGLPSDRFSAERTGGSVSTLTIQRTQQEDSAVYLCASSLEGGRDTEAFFGQGTRLTVV.

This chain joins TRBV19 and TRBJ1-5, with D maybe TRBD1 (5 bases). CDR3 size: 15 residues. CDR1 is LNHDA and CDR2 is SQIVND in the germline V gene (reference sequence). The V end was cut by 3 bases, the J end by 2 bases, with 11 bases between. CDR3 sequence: CASSISREGNQPQHF. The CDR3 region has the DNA TGTGCCAGTAGTATCTCCAGGGAGGGCAATCAGCCCCAGCATTTT.

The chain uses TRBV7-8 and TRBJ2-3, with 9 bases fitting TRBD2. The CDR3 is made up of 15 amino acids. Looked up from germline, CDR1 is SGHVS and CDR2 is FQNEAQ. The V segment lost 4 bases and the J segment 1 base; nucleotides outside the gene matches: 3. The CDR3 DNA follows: TGTGCCAGCAGCTCGTGGACTAGCGGCACAGATACGCAGTATTTT. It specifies CASSSWTSGTDTQYF.

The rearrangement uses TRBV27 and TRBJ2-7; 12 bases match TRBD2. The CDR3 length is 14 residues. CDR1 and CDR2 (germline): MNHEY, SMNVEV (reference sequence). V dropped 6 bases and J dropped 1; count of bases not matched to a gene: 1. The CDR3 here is CASRTSGGSYEQYF. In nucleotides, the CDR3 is TGTGCCAGCAGGACTAGCGGGGGTTCCTACGAGCAGTACTTC.

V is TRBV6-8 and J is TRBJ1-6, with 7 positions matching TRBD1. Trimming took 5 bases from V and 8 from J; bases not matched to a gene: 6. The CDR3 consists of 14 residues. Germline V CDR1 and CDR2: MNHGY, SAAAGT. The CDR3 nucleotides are TGTGCCAGCAGTCCCGGGACAGAATATTCACCCCTCCACTTT. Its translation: CASSPGTEYSPLHF.

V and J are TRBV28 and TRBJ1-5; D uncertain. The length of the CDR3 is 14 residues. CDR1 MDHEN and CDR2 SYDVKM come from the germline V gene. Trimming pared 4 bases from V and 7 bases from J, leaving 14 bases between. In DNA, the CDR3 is TGTGCCAGCAGTTCAAAGTGGGTTAGGCAGCCCCAGCATTTT. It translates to CASSSKWVRQPQHF.

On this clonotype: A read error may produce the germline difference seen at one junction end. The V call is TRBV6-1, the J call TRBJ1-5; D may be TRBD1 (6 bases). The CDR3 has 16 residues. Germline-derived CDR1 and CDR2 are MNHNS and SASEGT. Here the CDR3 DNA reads TGTGCCAACAGTACCCAGGACAGAATAAGCAATCAGCCCCAGCATTTT. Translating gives CANSTQDRISNQPQHF.

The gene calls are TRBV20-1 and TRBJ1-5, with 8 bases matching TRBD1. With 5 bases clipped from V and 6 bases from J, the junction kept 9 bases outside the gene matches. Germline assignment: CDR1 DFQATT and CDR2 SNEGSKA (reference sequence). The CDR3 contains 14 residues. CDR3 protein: CSACPRGQFQPQHF. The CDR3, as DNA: TGCAGTGCTTGTCCCAGGGGGCAATTTCAGCCCCAGCATTTT.

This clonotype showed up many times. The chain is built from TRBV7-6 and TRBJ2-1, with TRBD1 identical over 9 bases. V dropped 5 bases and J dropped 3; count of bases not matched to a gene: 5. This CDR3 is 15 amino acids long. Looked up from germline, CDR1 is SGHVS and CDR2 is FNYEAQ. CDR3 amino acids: CASSPRQGGYNEQFF. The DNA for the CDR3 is TGTGCCAGCAGCCCTCGACAGGGGGGCTACAATGAGCAGTTCTTC.

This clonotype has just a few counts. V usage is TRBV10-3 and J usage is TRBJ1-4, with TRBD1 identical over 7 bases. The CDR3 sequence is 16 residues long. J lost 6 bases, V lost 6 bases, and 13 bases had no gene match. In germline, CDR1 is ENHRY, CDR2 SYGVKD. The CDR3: CAIRSDKTGRDEKLFF. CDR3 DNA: TGTGCCATCAGATCTGACAAGACAGGGAGGGATGAAAAACTGTTTTTT.

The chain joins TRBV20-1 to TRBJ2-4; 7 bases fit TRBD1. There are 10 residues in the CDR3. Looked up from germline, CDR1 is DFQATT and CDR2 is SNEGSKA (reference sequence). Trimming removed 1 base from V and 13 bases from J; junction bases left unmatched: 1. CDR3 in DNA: TGCAGTGCTAGAGGGGACAGACAGTACTTC. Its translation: CSARGDRQYF.

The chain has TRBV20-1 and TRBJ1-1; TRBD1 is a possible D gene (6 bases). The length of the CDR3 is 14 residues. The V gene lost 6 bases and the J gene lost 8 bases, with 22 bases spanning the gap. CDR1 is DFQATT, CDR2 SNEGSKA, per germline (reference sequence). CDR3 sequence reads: CSAEQQGRRYEAFF. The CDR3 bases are TGCAGTGCCGAACAACAGGGAAGGAGGTACGAAGCTTTCTTT.

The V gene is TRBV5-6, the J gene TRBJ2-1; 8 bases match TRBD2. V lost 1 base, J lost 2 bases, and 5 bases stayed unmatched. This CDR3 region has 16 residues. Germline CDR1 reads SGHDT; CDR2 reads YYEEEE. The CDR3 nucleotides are TGTGCCAGCAGCTTGAGGGCGGGGGGCCCCTACAATGAGCAGTTCTTC. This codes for CASSLRAGGPYNEQFF.

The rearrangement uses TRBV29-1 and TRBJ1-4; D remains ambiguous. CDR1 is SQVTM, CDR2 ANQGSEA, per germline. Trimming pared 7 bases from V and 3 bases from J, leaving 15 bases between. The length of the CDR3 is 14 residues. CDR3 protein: CSAQPGSANEKLFF. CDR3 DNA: TGCAGCGCTCAACCGGGATCTGCTAATGAAAAACTGTTTTTT.

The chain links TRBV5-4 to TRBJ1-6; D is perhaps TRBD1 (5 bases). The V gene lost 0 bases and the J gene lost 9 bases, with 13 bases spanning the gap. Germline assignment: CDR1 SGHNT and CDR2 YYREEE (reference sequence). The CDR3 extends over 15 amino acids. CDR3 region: CASSLVGGTGSPLHF. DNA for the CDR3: TGTGCCAGCAGCTTGGTGGGGGGGACCGGTTCACCCCTCCACTTT.

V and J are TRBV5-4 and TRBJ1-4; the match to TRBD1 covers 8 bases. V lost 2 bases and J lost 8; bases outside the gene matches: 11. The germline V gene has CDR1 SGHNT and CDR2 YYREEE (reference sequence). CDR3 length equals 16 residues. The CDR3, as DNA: TGTGCCAGCAGCTTCGGACAGGGAGGCCCTCGGGAAAAACTGTTTTTT. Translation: CASSFGQGGPREKLFF. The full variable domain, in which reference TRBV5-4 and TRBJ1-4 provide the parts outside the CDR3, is ETGVTQSPTHLIKTRGQQVTLRCSSQSGHNTVSWYQQALGQGPQFIFQYYREEENGRGNFPPRFSGLQFPNYSSELNVNALELDDSALYLCASSFGQGGPREKLFFGSGTQLSVL.

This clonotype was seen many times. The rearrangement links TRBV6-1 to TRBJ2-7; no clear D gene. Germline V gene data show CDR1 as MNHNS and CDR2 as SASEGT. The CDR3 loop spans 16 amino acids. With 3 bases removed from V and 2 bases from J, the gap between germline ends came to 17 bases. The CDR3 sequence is CASSDIGRTTPYEQYF. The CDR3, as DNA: TGTGCCAGCAGTGATATAGGGCGCACGACGCCCTACGAGCAGTACTTC.

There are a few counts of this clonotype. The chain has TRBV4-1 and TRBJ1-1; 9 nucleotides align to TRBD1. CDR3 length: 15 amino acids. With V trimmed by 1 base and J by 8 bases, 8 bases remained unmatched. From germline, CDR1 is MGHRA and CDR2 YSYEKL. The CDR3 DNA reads TGCGCCAGCAGCCAAGTTCCGGGACAGGGTCGAGAAGCTTTCTTT. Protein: CASSQVPGQGREAFF.

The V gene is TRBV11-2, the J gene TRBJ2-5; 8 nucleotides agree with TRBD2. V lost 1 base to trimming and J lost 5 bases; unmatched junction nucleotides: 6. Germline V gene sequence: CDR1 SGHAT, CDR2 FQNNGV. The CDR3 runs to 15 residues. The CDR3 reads CASSLGPQRGETQYF. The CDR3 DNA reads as TGTGCCAGCAGCTTAGGGCCCCAGCGGGGGGAGACCCAGTACTTC.

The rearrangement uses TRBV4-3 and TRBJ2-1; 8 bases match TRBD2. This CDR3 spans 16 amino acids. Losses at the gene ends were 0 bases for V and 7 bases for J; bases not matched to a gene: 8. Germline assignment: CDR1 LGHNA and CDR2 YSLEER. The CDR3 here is CASSQDTAGARNEQFF. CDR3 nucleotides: TGCGCCAGCAGCCAAGATACAGCGGGGGCACGGAATGAGCAGTTCTTC.

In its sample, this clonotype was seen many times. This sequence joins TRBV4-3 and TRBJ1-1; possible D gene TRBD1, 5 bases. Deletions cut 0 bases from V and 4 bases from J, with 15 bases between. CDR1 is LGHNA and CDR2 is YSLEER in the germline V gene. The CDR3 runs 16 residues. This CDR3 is CASSQDGTWGPTEAFF. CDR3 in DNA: TGCGCCAGCAGCCAAGATGGGACGTGGGGCCCCACTGAAGCTTTCTTT.

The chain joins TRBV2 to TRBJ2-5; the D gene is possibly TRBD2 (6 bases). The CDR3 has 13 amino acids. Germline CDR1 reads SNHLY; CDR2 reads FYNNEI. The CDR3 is CAGRILRQETQYF. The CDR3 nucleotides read TGTGCGGGGAGGATTCTCCGACAAGAGACCCAGTACTTC.

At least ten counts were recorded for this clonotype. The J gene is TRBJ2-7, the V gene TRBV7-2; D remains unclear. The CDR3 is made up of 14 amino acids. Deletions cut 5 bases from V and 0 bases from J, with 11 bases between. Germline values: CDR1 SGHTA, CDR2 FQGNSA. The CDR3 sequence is CASSPRSSSYEQYF. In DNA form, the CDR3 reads TGTGCCAGCAGCCCCCGTTCCAGCTCCTACGAGCAGTACTTC. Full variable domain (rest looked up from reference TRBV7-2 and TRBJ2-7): GAGVSQSPSNKVTEKGKDVELRCDPISGHTALYWYRQSLGQGLEFLIYFQGNSAPDKSGLPSDRFSAERTGGSVSTLTIQRTQQEDSAVYLCASSPRSSSYEQYFGPGTRLTVT.

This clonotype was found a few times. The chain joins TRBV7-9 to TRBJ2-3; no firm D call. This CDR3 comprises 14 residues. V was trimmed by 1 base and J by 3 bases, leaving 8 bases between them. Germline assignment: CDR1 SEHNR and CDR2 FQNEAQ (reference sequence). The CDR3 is CASSLVGITDTQYF. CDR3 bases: TGTGCCAGCAGCTTAGTGGGAATAACAGATACGCAGTATTTT.

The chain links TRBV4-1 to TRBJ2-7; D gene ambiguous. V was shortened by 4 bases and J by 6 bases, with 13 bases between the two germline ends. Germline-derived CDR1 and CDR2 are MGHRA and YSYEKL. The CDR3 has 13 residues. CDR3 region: CASSRVSSGEQYF. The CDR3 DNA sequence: TGCGCCAGCAGCCGGGTCTCCTCCGGCGAGCAGTACTTC.

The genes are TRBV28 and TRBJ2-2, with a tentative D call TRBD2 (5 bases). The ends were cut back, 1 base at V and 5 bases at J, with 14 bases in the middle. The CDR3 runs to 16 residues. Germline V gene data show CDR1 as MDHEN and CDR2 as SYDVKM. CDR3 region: CASSLSGSPATGELFF. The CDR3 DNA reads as TGTGCCAGCAGTTTATCGGGGTCACCGGCGACCGGGGAGCTGTTTTTT. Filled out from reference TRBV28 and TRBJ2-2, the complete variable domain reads DVKVTQSSRYLVKRTGEKVFLECVQDMDHENMFWYRQDPGLGLRLIYFSYDVKMKEKGDIPEGYSVSREKKERFSLILESASTNQTSMYLCASSLSGSPATGELFFGEGSRLTVL.

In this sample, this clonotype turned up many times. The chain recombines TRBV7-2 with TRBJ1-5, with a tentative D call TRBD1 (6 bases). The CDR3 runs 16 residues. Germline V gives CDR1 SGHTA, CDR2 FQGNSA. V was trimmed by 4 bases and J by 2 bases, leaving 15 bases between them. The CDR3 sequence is CASSSQQGGGNQPQHF. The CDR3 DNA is TGTGCCAGCAGCTCCCAACAGGGAGGGGGCAATCAGCCCCAGCATTTT.

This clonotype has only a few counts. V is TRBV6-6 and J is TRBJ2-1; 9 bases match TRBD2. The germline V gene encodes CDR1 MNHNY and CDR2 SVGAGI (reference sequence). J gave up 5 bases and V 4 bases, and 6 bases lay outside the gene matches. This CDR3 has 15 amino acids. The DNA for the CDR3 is TGTGCCAGCAGTTCCTTCGGGACTAGCAACAATGAGCAGTTCTTC. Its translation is CASSSFGTSNNEQFF.

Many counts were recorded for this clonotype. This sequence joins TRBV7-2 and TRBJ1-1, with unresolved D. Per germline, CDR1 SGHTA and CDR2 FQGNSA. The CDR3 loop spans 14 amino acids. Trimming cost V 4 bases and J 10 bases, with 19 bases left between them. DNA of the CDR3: TGTGCCAGCAGCTCGAGTGGTACTATATTACCAGCTTTCTTT. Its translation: CASSSSGTILPAFF. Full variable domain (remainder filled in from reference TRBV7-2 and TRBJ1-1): GAGVSQSPSNKVTEKGKDVELRCDPISGHTALYWYRQSLGQGLEFLIYFQGNSAPDKSGLPSDRFSAERTGGSVSTLTIQRTQQEDSAVYLCASSSSGTILPAFFGQGTRLTVV.

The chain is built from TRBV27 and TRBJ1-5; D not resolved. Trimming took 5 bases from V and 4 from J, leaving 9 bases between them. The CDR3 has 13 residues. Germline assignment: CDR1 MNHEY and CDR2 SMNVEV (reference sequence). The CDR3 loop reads CASSRLSNQPQHF. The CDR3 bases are TGTGCCAGCAGTCGGTTGAGTAATCAGCCCCAGCATTTT.

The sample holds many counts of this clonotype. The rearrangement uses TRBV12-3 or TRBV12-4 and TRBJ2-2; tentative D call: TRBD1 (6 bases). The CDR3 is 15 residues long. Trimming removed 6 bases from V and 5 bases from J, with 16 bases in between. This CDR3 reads CASSRWTVGTGELFF. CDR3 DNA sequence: TGTGCCAGCAGCCGATGGACAGTTGGGACCGGGGAGCTGTTTTTT.